These 5 T cell receptor beta chains originate from one sample sequenced in a study of response to subunit inactivated influenza vaccine. TCRdb reprocessed the RT-PCR reads with MiXCR, giving one entry per CDR3 protein. There are 600,000 to 850,000 distinct CDR3 sequences in the sample; 14% occur only once, and around 7.6% lies in the top ten. This material consisted of PBMCs from blood, taken 14 to 15 days before vaccination. The receptor set was obtained from a man aged 45 to 65 who received an inactivated influenza vaccine.

This clonotype has more than one count but fewer than ten. The V gene is TRBV20-1, the J gene TRBJ2-4; 8 bases are shared with TRBD1. V shed 3 bases and J 4 bases; nucleotides not matched to a gene: 5. The CDR3 spans 14 residues. CDR1 and CDR2 from the germline V gene are DFQATT and SNEGSKA (reference sequence). CDR3 loop: CSASRTGLKNIQYF. CDR3 coding DNA: TGCAGTGCTAGTAGGACAGGGTTGAAAAACATTCAGTACTTC.

This clonotype occurred a few times. V and J are TRBV11-2 and TRBJ2-1; 10 nucleotides match TRBD2. This CDR3 comprises 18 residues. CDR1 SGHAT and CDR2 FQNNGV come from the germline V gene. V lost 2 bases, J lost 0 bases, and 7 bases stayed unmatched. The CDR3 DNA follows: TGTGCCAGCAGCTTAAGAGCGGGGGGGCTGAGCTCCTACAATGAGCAGTTCTTC. It codes for CASSLRAGGLSSYNEQFF.

This clonotype has only a few counts. The gene calls are TRBV6-5 and TRBJ2-2, with TRBD1 as a possible D gene (6 bases). The CDR3 extends over 17 amino acids. Germline V lookup: CDR1 MNHEY, CDR2 SVGAGI. With 0 bases removed from V and 3 bases from J, the gap between germline ends came to 14 bases. The CDR3 coding sequence is TGTGCCAGCAGTTACTCGAACAACAGGGTCTACACCGGGGAGCTGTTTTTT. Translating it yields CASSYSNNRVYTGELFF.

The V gene is TRBV9, the J gene TRBJ1-1, with D unresolved. CDR3 length: 13 amino acids. Germline V gives CDR1 SGDLS, CDR2 YYNGEE. Trimming took 7 bases from V and 1 from J, leaving 11 bases between them. CDR3 bases: TGTGCCAGCGGAGGACGGGGGAACACTGAAGCTTTCTTT. Translated, it gives CASGGRGNTEAFF.

This clonotype was detected a few times. The chain couples TRBV29-1 to TRBJ1-5; unclear D gene. This CDR3 has 13 amino acids. CDR1 is SQVTM and CDR2 is ANQGSEA in the germline V gene. V lost 6 bases and J lost 4, with 13 bases in between. CDR3 protein: CSVAREANQPQHF. The CDR3 nucleotides are TGCAGCGTAGCGAGGGAAGCAAATCAGCCCCAGCATTTT.